These T cell receptor beta chains were read from a single sample in a study of OX40 agonist ivuxolimab in advanced cancers. Profiling relied on immunoSEQ multiplex PCR, and the TCRdb table lists in-frame clones only, not all of them. Here the sample spans around 64,000 clones, around 86% being singletons. The sample in question was CD4+ or CD8+ T cells sorted from blood, obtained in a trial of the OX40 agonist ivuxolimab. The receptors derive from an adult with an advanced solid tumor such as melanoma, head and neck, liver or kidney cancer. The CDR3 runs from the conserved cysteine through the conserved F or W. The D gene is left open where the match is weak. Rows may omit the clone size; those that give it use once, few, many or a size class.

clone size	V gene	J gene	D gene	CDR3 protein	CDR3 DNA
NA	TRBV2	TRBJ1-1	NA	CASSGEMNTEAFF	TGTGCCAGCAGTGGAGAAATGAACACTGAAGCTTTCTTT
NA	TRBV7-9	TRBJ1-4	TRBD1	CASSTGDRSTNEKLFF	TGTGCCAGCAGCACCGGGGACAGATCAACTAATGAAAAACTGTTTTTT
NA	TRBV2	TRBJ2-3	NA	CASKSETDTQYF	TGTGCCAGCAAATCTGAGACAGATACGCAGTATTTT
NA	TRBV7-2	TRBJ2-7	NA	CASSPRSLVGSYEQYF	TGTGCCAGCAGCCCGAGGTCACTAGTAGGGTCCTACGAGCAGTACTTC
NA	TRBV30	TRBJ1-2	TRBD1	CAWSPPGTGPLFYGYTF	TGTGCCTGGAGTCCTCCCGGGACAGGCCCCCTGTTTTATGGCTACACCTTC
NA	TRBV6-5	TRBJ2-7	TRBD1	CATSTGQGVVEQYF	TGTGCCACCAGTACGGGACAGGGGGTTGTGGAGCAGTACTTC
NA	TRBV7-2	TRBJ1-6	NA	CASSLVYGDSYNSPLHF	TGTGCCAGCAGCTTAGTATATGGGGATTCCTATAATTCACCCCTCCACTTT
NA	TRBV7-9	TRBJ2-2	NA	CLGRLGSNTGELFF	TGTTTGGGACGTTTGGGTAGCAACACCGGGGAGCTGTTTTTT
NA	TRBV6-1	TRBJ2-1	TRBD2	CASSGGLAGAEEQFF	TGTGCCAGCAGTGGGGGGCTAGCGGGAGCTGAAGAGCAGTTCTTC
NA	TRBV6-5	TRBJ1-1	TRBD1	CASSTGTGWDTEAFF	TGTGCCAGTTCGACTGGGACAGGGTGGGACACTGAAGCTTTCTTT
NA	TRBV10-3	TRBJ2-7	NA	CAISDSTTGTYEQYF	TGTGCCATCAGTGACTCGACAACGGGGACCTACGAGCAGTACTTC
NA	TRBV10-3	TRBJ2-7	NA	CAISESTAAYEQYF	TGTGCCATCAGTGAGTCGACCGCTGCCTACGAGCAGTACTTC
NA	TRBV19	TRBJ2-2	TRBD2	CASSYLAGAITGELFF	TGTGCCAGTAGTTATCTAGCGGGAGCTATTACCGGGGAGCTGTTTTTT
NA	TRBV2	TRBJ1-4	NA	CASTEVATNEKLFF	TGTGCCAGCACGGAGGTTGCAACTAATGAAAAACTGTTTTTT
NA	TRBV5-1	TRBJ1-6	NA	CASSFSVSSYNSPLHF	TGCGCCAGCAGCTTCTCTGTGAGCTCCTATAATTCACCCCTCCACTTT
NA	TRBV28	TRBJ1-5	NA	CASRTPGGNQPQHF	TGTGCCAGCAGGACACCAGGGGGCAATCAGCCCCAGCATTTT
NA	TRBV19	TRBJ2-1	TRBD2	CASSKGLAGGINNEQFF	TGTGCCAGTAGTAAAGGACTAGCGGGAGGGATTAACAATGAGCAGTTCTTC
NA	TRBV18	TRBJ1-2	TRBD1	CASSPATGPGYGYTF	TGTGCCAGCTCACCAGCGACAGGGCCGGGCTATGGCTACACCTTC
NA	TRBV6-5	TRBJ2-7	NA	CASSPRGGEQYF	TGTGCCAGCAGTCCGCGGGGCGGCGAGCAGTACTTC
NA	TRBV5-8	TRBJ2-2	NA	CASSPKSTRVLFF	TGTGCCAGCAGCCCAAAATCAACACGGGTGCTGTTTTTT
NA	TRBV11-2	TRBJ2-7	NA	CASSIGGGLSSYEQYF	TGTGCCAGCAGCATCGGGGGCGGTCTAAGCTCCTACGAGCAGTACTTC
NA	TRBV7-9	TRBJ1-2	TRBD1	CASSLEGTGGSAYGYTF	TGTGCCAGCAGCTTAGAGGGGACAGGGGGTTCCGCCTATGGCTACACCTTC
NA	TRBV29-1	TRBJ2-4	NA	CSVEGRLAKNIQYF	TGCAGCGTTGAGGGTCGGTTAGCCAAAAACATTCAGTACTTC
NA	TRBV28	TRBJ2-7	TRBD2	CASSLGPAGGPYEQYF	TGTGCCAGCAGTTTAGGCCCAGCGGGAGGGCCCTACGAGCAGTACTTC
NA	TRBV5-1	TRBJ2-1	TRBD1	CASSLIGTGTYNEQFF	TGCGCCAGCAGCTTGATTGGGACAGGGACCTACAATGAGCAGTTCTTC
once	TRBV28	TRBJ2-1	TRBD2	CASSLVASGTYNEQFF	TGTGCCAGCAGTTTAGTGGCTAGCGGGACTTACAATGAGCAGTTCTTC